This entry lists 15 T cell receptor beta chains sequenced from one sample in a study of radiotherapy plus CTLA-4 blockade in lung cancer. The protocol was immunoSEQ multiplex PCR, while the TCRdb copy is restricted to in-frame clones and leaves out a portion. The sample holds about 83,000 clones; about 78% are singletons and the top ten take 4%. Sequenced here: peripheral blood, sampled from a patient treated with radiotherapy plus ipilimumab. All receptors come from a human donor with non-small cell lung cancer who had a partial response to radiotherapy plus ipilimumab. Some clones in this sample may be carry-over from other donors' samples.

The chain joins TRBV5-1 to TRBJ1-1; weak D call: TRBD1 (5 bases). Germline V gene lookup returns CDR1 SGHRS and CDR2 YFSETQ. The CDR3 length is 14 residues. The V and J ends lost 4 bases and 0 bases respectively, with 10 bases between them. DNA of the CDR3: TGCGCCAGCAGCCTAGACAGTGTGAACACTGAAGCTTTCTTT. Protein product: CASSLDSVNTEAFF.

The chain carries TRBV7-2 and TRBJ2-2; maybe TRBD1 (5 bases). The V and J ends lost 5 bases and 1 base respectively, with 11 bases between them. The CDR3 is 15 amino acids. The germline V gene encodes CDR1 SGHTA and CDR2 FQGNSA. The CDR3, as DNA: TGTGCCAGCAGCCCAGGGTTGCGGAACACCGGGGAGCTGTTTTTT. This sequence encodes CASSPGLRNTGELFF. The full variable domain, with the rest looked up from reference TRBV7-2 and TRBJ2-2, is GAGVSQSPSNKVTEKGKDVELRCDPISGHTALYWYRQSLGQGLEFLIYFQGNSAPDKSGLPSDRFSAERTGGSVSTLTIQRTQQEDSAVYLCASSPGLRNTGELFFGEGSRLTVL.

V and J are TRBV18 and TRBJ2-7, with 8 bases matching TRBD1. V shed 1 base and J 6 bases; nucleotides not matched to a gene: 5. Germline CDR1 and CDR2: KGHSH and LQKENI. The CDR3 spans 14 residues. Here the CDR3 DNA reads TGTGCCAGCTCACCACGGCCCGGGACAGGCGAGCAGTACTTC. Protein product: CASSPRPGTGEQYF.

The V call is TRBV5-4, the J call TRBJ2-3; TRBD2 matches at 8 bases. CDR1 is SGHNT and CDR2 is YYREEE in the germline V gene (reference sequence). This CDR3 spans 17 amino acids. V was pared by 4 bases and J by 0 bases, with 10 bases of the junction left unmatched. The CDR3 loop reads CASSTGGAGDSTDTQYF. The CDR3 DNA sequence: TGTGCCAGCAGCACCGGGGGGGCGGGGGATAGCACAGATACGCAGTATTTT.

The gene calls are TRBV18 and TRBJ1-6; D is unresolved. This CDR3 comprises 14 residues. Germline loops: CDR1 KGHSH, CDR2 LQKENI. V was trimmed by 3 bases and J by 7 bases, leaving 10 bases between them. As DNA, the CDR3 is TGTGCCAGCTCACCGGGAGCTTCAAATTCACCCCTCCACTTT. It specifies CASSPGASNSPLHF.

The chain is built from TRBV5-1 and TRBJ2-2, with TRBD1 matching over 8 bases. This CDR3 comprises 16 residues. J gave up 4 bases and V 0 bases, and 5 bases lay outside the gene matches. The germline V gene encodes CDR1 SGHRS and CDR2 YFSETQ. The DNA for the CDR3 is TGCGCCAGCAGCTTGGGCACAGGGGGTCTCACCGGGGAGCTGTTTTTT. As protein: CASSLGTGGLTGELFF.

The chain recombines TRBV9 with TRBJ2-6, with D uncertain. This CDR3 has 13 residues. Germline CDR1 SGDLS, CDR2 YYNGEE. The ends were cut back, 5 bases at V and 2 bases at J, with 5 bases in the middle. CDR3 protein: CASSSAGANVLTF. In DNA, the CDR3 is TGTGCCAGCAGTTCGGCTGGGGCCAACGTCCTGACTTTC.

The V and J genes are TRBV7-6 and TRBJ1-2; TRBD1 matches 9 bases. J gave up 6 bases and V 5 bases, and 16 bases lay outside the gene matches. The CDR3 is 17 amino acids. From germline, CDR1 is SGHVS and CDR2 FNYEAQ. CDR3 nucleotide sequence: TGTGCCAGCAGCCAAGGCGCCATGACAGGGGGTTTTGATGGCTACACCTTC. It is translated as CASSQGAMTGGFDGYTF. Using reference TRBV7-6 and TRBJ1-2 for the parts outside the CDR3, the full variable domain is GAGVSQSPRYKVTKRGQDVALRCDPISGHVSLYWYRQALGQGPEFLTYFNYEAQQDKSGLPNDRFSAERPEGSISTLTIQRTEQRDSAMYRCASSQGAMTGGFDGYTFGSGTRLTVV.

This clone was counted between two and nine times. The rearrangement joins TRBV18 to TRBJ1-1; TRBD1 might be the D (5 bases). The germline CDR1 and CDR2 sequences are KGHSH and LQKENI. The CDR3 loop spans 15 amino acids. V lost 2 bases and J lost 3, with 13 bases in between. Here the CDR3 reads CASSPEARGDTEAFF. CDR3 coding DNA: TGTGCCAGCTCACCAGAGGCTCGGGGGGACACTGAAGCTTTCTTT.

This clone occurred a few times. V usage is TRBV21-1 and J usage is TRBJ2-7; the table gives TRBD2 as D, unverified against the DNA. TRBV21-1 is tagged as a pseudogene. The CDR3 loop spans 12 amino acids. For the CDR3, the DNA is TGCCCCCAAGGGCGGGGGACGTACGAGCAGTACTTC. It is translated as CPQGRGTYEQYF.

The chain uses TRBV5-1 and TRBJ2-1; D possibly corresponds to TRBD1 (6 bases). Trimming took 0 bases from V and 5 from J, leaving 9 bases between them. Germline-derived CDR1 and CDR2 are SGHRS and YFSETQ. This CDR3 is 14 amino acids long. The CDR3 region is CASSLERQDNEQFF. For the CDR3, the DNA is TGCGCCAGCAGCTTGGAGCGACAGGACAATGAGCAGTTCTTC.

This sequence joins TRBV6-5 and TRBJ1-5; no clear D. V shed 6 bases and J shed 3 bases, with 15 bases lying between them. The CDR3 consists of 15 residues. In germline, CDR1 is MNHEY, CDR2 SVGAGI. The CDR3 region is CASSPSRRDNQPQHF. CDR3 nucleotides: TGTGCCAGCAGCCCCTCCCGACGGGACAATCAGCCCCAGCATTTT.

In DNA, the CDR3 is TGTGCCAGCAGACGACAGACGGGACTAGCGGGGGGGTACCAAGAGACCCAGTACTTC. The encoded protein is CASRRQTGLAGGYQETQYF. This chain connects TRBV7-2 to TRBJ2-5; 16 nucleotides line up with TRBD2. Trimming at V came to 6 bases and at J to 0 bases, leaving 10 bases not matched to a gene. CDR1 is SGHTA and CDR2 is FQGNSA in the germline V gene. There are 19 residues in the CDR3.

The chain links TRBV6-5 to TRBJ1-1, with D possibly being TRBD1 (5 bases). Germline V gene lookup returns CDR1 MNHEY and CDR2 SVGAGI. The CDR3 runs 15 residues. V was shortened by 6 bases and J by 3 bases, with 17 bases between the two germline ends. For the CDR3, the DNA is TGTGCCAGCAGCCCCGGAGGGGCATTGGACACTGAAGCTTTCTTT. Protein: CASSPGGALDTEAFF.

V usage is TRBV7-2 and J usage is TRBJ2-1, with 7 bases matching TRBD2. J gave up 9 bases and V 1 base, and 6 bases lay outside the gene matches. The CDR3 length is 14 residues. CDR1 and CDR2 from the germline V gene are SGHTA and FQGNSA. The CDR3 bases are TGTGCCAGCAGCTTAGGTCGGGGGGAAGGTGAGCAGTTCTTC. Protein: CASSLGRGEGEQFF.